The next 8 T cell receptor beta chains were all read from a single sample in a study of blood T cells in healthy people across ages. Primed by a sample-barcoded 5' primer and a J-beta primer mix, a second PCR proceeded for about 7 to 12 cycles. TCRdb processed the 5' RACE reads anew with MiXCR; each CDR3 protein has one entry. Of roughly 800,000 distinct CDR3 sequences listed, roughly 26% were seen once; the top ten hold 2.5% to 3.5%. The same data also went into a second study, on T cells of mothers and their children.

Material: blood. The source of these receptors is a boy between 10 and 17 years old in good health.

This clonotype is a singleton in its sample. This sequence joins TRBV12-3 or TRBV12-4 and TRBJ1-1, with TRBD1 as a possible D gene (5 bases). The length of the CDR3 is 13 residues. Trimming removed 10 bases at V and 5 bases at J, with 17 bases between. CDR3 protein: CAIHGGGKTEAFF. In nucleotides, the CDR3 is TGTGCCATCCACGGGGGGGGGAAAACTGAAGCTTTCTTT.

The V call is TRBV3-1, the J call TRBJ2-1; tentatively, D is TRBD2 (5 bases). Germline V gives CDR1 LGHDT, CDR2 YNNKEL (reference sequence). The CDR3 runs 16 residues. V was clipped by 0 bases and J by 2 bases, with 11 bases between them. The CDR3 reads CASSQELGVTYNEQFF. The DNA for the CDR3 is TGTGCCAGCAGCCAAGAGTTGGGAGTCACCTACAATGAGCAGTTCTTC.

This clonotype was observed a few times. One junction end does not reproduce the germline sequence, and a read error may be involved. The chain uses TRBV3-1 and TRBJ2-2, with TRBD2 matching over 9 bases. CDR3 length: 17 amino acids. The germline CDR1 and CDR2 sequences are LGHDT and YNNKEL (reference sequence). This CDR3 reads CASSQESLAGNAGELFF. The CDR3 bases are TGTGCCAGCAGCCAAGAGAGCCTAGCGGGGAACGCCGGGGAGCTGTTTTTT.

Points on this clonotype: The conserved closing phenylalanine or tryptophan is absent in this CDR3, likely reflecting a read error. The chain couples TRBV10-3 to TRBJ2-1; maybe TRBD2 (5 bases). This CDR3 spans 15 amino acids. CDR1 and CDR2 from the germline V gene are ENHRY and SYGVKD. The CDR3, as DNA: TGTGCCCCCCGAGGTCCCGGGGTCTCCTACAATGAACAGTTCATC. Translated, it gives CAPRGPGVSYNEQFI.

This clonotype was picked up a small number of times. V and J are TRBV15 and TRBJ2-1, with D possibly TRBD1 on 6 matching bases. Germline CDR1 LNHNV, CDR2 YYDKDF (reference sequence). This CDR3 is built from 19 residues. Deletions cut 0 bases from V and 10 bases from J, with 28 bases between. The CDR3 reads CATSRDPETGLLFPNEQFF. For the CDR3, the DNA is TGTGCCACCAGCAGAGATCCCGAAACAGGGCTGCTTTTCCCAAACGAGCAGTTCTTC.

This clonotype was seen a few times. The CDR3 DNA reads TGCAGCGTTGAGAGGGAGGGCTATGGCTACACCTTC. Residues: CSVEREGYGYTF. The V call is TRBV29-1, the J call TRBJ1-2; D ambiguous. CDR1 SQVTM and CDR2 ANQGSEA come from the germline V gene. Trimming removed 3 bases from V and 4 bases from J, with 9 bases in between. The CDR3 is 12 residues long.

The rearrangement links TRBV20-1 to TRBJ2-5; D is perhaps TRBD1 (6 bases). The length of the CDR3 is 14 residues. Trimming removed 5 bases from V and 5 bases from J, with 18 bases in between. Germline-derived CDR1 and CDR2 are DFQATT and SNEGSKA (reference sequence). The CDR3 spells CSAPISRGRETQYF. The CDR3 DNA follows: TGCAGTGCTCCCATCAGCAGGGGTAGGGAGACCCAGTACTTC.

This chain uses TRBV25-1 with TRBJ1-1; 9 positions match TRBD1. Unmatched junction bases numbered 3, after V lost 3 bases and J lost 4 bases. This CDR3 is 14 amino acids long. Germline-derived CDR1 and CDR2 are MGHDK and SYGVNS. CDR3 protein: CASSETGGGTEAFF. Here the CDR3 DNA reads TGTGCCAGCAGTGAGACAGGGGGGGGCACTGAAGCTTTCTTT. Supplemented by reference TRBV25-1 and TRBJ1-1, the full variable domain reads EADIYQTPRYLVIGTGKKITLECSQTMGHDKMYWYQQDPGMELHLIHYSYGVNSTEKGDLSSESTVSRIRTEHFPLTLESARPSHTSQYLCASSETGGGTEAFFGQGTRLTVV.